This T cell receptor beta chain was captured by sequencing in a study of T cell repertoires in cytomegalovirus infection. Overall study context: Recently described HLA-C-restricted plus well-studied HLA-B-restricted CMV epitopes were used.

MiXCR was run by TCRdb on the reads, yielding one entry per CDR3 protein. The table shows about 890,000 distinct CDR3 sequences, with under 40% occurring only once. Study-wide findings and caveats: HLA-C-restricted, CMV-specific TCR beta clonotypes were dominant ex vivo. Pooled public TCR beta family frequency picked out CMV carriers with the relevant HLA.

Per germline, CDR1 KGHSH and CDR2 LQKENI. Trimming removed 6 bases from V and 3 bases from J; junction bases left unmatched: 10. The CDR3 is made up of 15 amino acids. Regarding this clonotype: The antigen remains undetermined.

This sequence originates from a human donor in good health (CMV status not recorded). Some clones in this sample may be carry-over from other donors' samples. The rearrangement links TRBV18 to TRBJ2-7, with TRBD1 matching 8 bases. The sequences come from cultured CD8+ T cells from PBMCs, collected from culture after CMV antigen stimulation. The CDR3 reads CASSATGVNIYEQYF. DNA for the CDR3: TGTGCCAGCTCCGCGACAGGGGTAAATATCTACGAGCAGTACTTC.